This T cell receptor beta chain came from a study of blood T cells in healthy people across ages. Together with a sample-barcoded 5' primer, a J-beta primer mix was included in a second PCR lasting 7 to 11 cycles. TCRdb used MiXCR to reprocess the 5' RACE reads, holding one entry per CDR3 protein. This table holds about 1.7 million distinct CDR3 sequences, about 30% found once. With 7 bases clipped from V and 6 bases from J, the junction kept 21 bases outside the gene matches. Germline CDR1 and CDR2: SGHRS and YFSETQ. The CDR3 has 17 residues. This clonotype has just a few counts. This TCR came from a woman in her 30s in good health. The sequenced material came from blood. The chain carries TRBV5-1 and TRBJ2-7, with TRBD1 identical over 8 bases. The CDR3 DNA reads as TGCGCCAGCGACCCTGGGACAGGCGATCTCGGGGGTTTCGAGCAGTACTTC. Its protein product is CASDPGTGDLGGFEQYF.